Listed below are T cell receptor beta chains from one sample, sequenced in a study of shared clonotypes between healthy human individuals. Some clones are missing from TCRdb's copy, which holds only in-frame ones; the method was immunoSEQ multiplex PCR. The sample shows fewer than 850,000 clones, 90% to 97% of them seen only once. The sequencing input was naive CD8+ T cells sorted from blood. The receptors stem from a man in his thirties or forties in good health. CDR3s include the opening cysteine and the closing phenylalanine or tryptophan. Each record gives: CDR3 protein, CDR3 DNA, D gene, V gene, clone size, J gene. D genes are given only for firm matches. Part of the rows lack a size; the others show once, few, many or a class for expanded clones.

CDR3: CASSFKGQATGELFF
DNA: TGTGCCAGCAGCTTCAAGGGACAGGCCACCGGGGAGCTGTTTTTT
D: TRBD1
V: TRBV7-9
size: -
J: TRBJ2-2

CDR3: CASRSGSGGEQFF
DNA: TGTGCCAGCAGGTCCGGTTCGGGGGGTGAGCAGTTCTTC
D: TRBD2
V: TRBV7-9
size: -
J: TRBJ2-1

CDR3: CASSPPRAGGTGELFF
DNA: TGTGCTAGCAGCCCGCCTCGGGCAGGGGGCACCGGGGAGCTGTTTTTT
D: TRBD1
V: TRBV7-7
size: -
J: TRBJ2-2

CDR3: CASSIESWIDTIYF
DNA: TGTGCCAGTAGTATAGAGTCGTGGATTGACACCATATATTTT
D: -
V: TRBV19
size: -
J: TRBJ1-3

CDR3: CASRATGGWETQYF
DNA: TGTGCCAGCAGAGCGACAGGGGGCTGGGAGACCCAGTACTTC
D: TRBD1
V: TRBV27
size: -
J: TRBJ2-5

CDR3: CASSQVNEDEQFF
DNA: TGTGCCAGCAGCCAAGTGAATGAGGATGAGCAGTTCTTC
D: -
V: TRBV14
size: -
J: TRBJ2-1

CDR3: CAGGIGQGKETQYF
DNA: TGTGCCGGTGGAATCGGACAGGGTAAAGAGACCCAGTACTTC
D: TRBD1
V: TRBV6-1
size: -
J: TRBJ2-5

CDR3: CASSVEVSRMNEQFF
DNA: TGTGCCAGCAGCGTAGAAGTGAGCAGAATGAATGAGCAGTTCTTC
D: -
V: TRBV9
size: -
J: TRBJ2-1

CDR3: CASSLGQGANEQYF
DNA: TGTGCCAGTAGTCTTGGACAGGGGGCCAACGAGCAGTACTTC
D: TRBD1
V: TRBV19
size: -
J: TRBJ2-7

CDR3: CASRPRFSSTDTQYF
DNA: TGTGCCAGCAGGCCCCGGTTCTCCAGCACAGATACGCAGTATTTT
D: -
V: TRBV28
size: -
J: TRBJ2-3

CDR3: CASSLAGQGFYEQYF
DNA: TGTGCCAGCAGCTTAGCGGGACAGGGTTTTTACGAGCAGTACTTC
D: TRBD1
V: TRBV13
size: -
J: TRBJ2-7

CDR3: CSVAGTSISIDEQFF
DNA: TGCAGCGTCGCCGGGACTAGCATATCGATCGATGAGCAGTTCTTC
D: TRBD2
V: TRBV29-1
size: -
J: TRBJ2-1

CDR3: CASRPSTLSRENIQYF
DNA: TGTGCCAGCAGGCCCTCTACTCTGAGCAGAGAAAACATTCAGTACTTC
D: -
V: TRBV6-6
size: -
J: TRBJ2-4

CDR3: CASSVGLAGGPTGELFF
DNA: TGTGCCAGCAGCGTGGGACTAGCGGGAGGGCCAACCGGGGAGCTGTTTTTT
D: TRBD2
V: TRBV9
size: -
J: TRBJ2-2

CDR3: CASSASDENHEQFF
DNA: TGTGCCAGCTCTGCTTCTGATGAGAATCATGAGCAGTTCTTC
D: -
V: TRBV18
size: -
J: TRBJ2-1

CDR3: CSGVWRNTGELFF
DNA: TGCAGCGGGGTCTGGCGGAACACCGGGGAGCTGTTTTTT
D: -
V: TRBV29-1
size: -
J: TRBJ2-2

CDR3: CASSGQRQNYGYTF
DNA: TGTGCCAGCAGTGGACAGCGACAGAACTATGGCTACACCTTC
D: -
V: TRBV28
size: -
J: TRBJ1-2

CDR3: CASSSPRQMNTEAFF
DNA: TGTGCCAGCAGCAGTCCCAGACAGATGAACACTGAAGCTTTCTTT
D: -
V: TRBV13
size: once
J: TRBJ1-1

CDR3: CASSSNRDPFRYEQYF
DNA: TGTGCCAGCAGCTCTAACCGGGACCCCTTTCGCTACGAGCAGTACTTC
D: -
V: TRBV7-8
size: -
J: TRBJ2-7

CDR3: CASSLGQGRAEAFF
DNA: TGTGCCAGCAGCCTTGGACAGGGTCGGGCTGAAGCTTTCTTT
D: TRBD1
V: TRBV27
size: -
J: TRBJ1-1

CDR3: CASSSLEVGNEQFF
DNA: TGTGCCAGCAGCTCGCTGGAGGTCGGGAATGAGCAGTTCTTC
D: -
V: TRBV7-6
size: -
J: TRBJ2-1

CDR3: CASSLWSGSTEQYF
DNA: TGTGCCAGCAGTTTGTGGAGCGGGAGTACCGAGCAGTACTTC
D: TRBD2
V: TRBV27
size: -
J: TRBJ2-7

CDR3: CASSLLNLAGTYEQFF
DNA: TGTGCCAGCAGCTTATTAAACCTAGCGGGAACTTATGAGCAGTTCTTC
D: TRBD2
V: TRBV11-2
size: -
J: TRBJ2-1

CDR3: CASSLGASGSPETQYF
DNA: TGTGCCAGCAGCTTAGGAGCTAGCGGGAGTCCAGAGACCCAGTACTTC
D: TRBD2
V: TRBV7-8
size: -
J: TRBJ2-5

CDR3: CASSSFMGQGDNYEQYF
DNA: TGTGCCAGCAGCTCATTCATGGGACAGGGGGATAACTACGAGCAGTACTTC
D: TRBD1
V: TRBV7-8
size: -
J: TRBJ2-7

CDR3: CASSFGPTNEKLFF
DNA: TGTGCCAGCAGCTTTGGGCCAACTAATGAAAAACTGTTTTTT
D: -
V: TRBV7-9
size: -
J: TRBJ1-4

CDR3: CASSLGLAGDYEQYF
DNA: TGTGCCAGCAGCTTGGGCCTAGCGGGAGACTACGAGCAGTACTTC
D: TRBD2
V: TRBV5-6
size: -
J: TRBJ2-7

CDR3: CASSLRTSGRFYF
DNA: TGTGCCAGCAGTCTCCGGACTAGCGGGAGATTCTACTTC
D: TRBD2
V: TRBV28
size: -
J: TRBJ2-7

CDR3: CASSLGEADTDTQYF
DNA: TGTGCCAGCAGCCTGGGAGAAGCGGACACAGATACGCAGTATTTT
D: -
V: TRBV5-4
size: -
J: TRBJ2-3

CDR3: CASSQDPAGTGELFF
DNA: TGCGCCAGCAGCCAAGATCCGGCGGGCACCGGGGAGCTGTTTTTT
D: -
V: TRBV4-3
size: -
J: TRBJ2-2

CDR3: CASSAGAGGNIQYF
DNA: TGTGCCAGCAGTGCTGGGGCGGGAGGTAACATTCAGTACTTC
D: TRBD2
V: TRBV6-6
size: -
J: TRBJ2-4

CDR3: CASSLRVNTGELFF
DNA: TGCGCCAGCAGCTTGAGGGTGAACACCGGGGAGCTGTTTTTT
D: -
V: TRBV5-1
size: once
J: TRBJ2-2

CDR3: CASSPGTGEYYSNQPQHF
DNA: TGTGCCAGCAGTCCCGGGACAGGCGAGTATTATAGCAATCAGCCCCAGCATTTT
D: TRBD1
V: TRBV7-9
size: -
J: TRBJ1-5

CDR3: CSVTPGGTEAFF
DNA: TGCAGCGTTACCCCCGGGGGGACTGAAGCTTTCTTT
D: -
V: TRBV29-1
size: -
J: TRBJ1-1

CDR3: CASSSRAPGNYGYTF
DNA: TGTGCCAGCAGCTCCCGAGCACCAGGAAACTATGGCTACACCTTC
D: -
V: TRBV7-8
size: -
J: TRBJ1-2

CDR3: CASSLSVGSNEQFF
DNA: TGTGCCAGCAGCTTATCGGTAGGGTCCAATGAGCAGTTCTTC
D: -
V: TRBV11-3
size: -
J: TRBJ2-1

CDR3: CASSQTGLAGGPDEQYF
DNA: TGCGCCAGCAGCCAAACCGGACTAGCGGGAGGGCCTGACGAGCAGTACTTC
D: TRBD2
V: TRBV4-3
size: -
J: TRBJ2-7

CDR3: CASSQDGGVAEAFF
DNA: TGCGCCAGCAGCCAAGACGGAGGTGTCGCTGAAGCTTTCTTT
D: -
V: TRBV4-3
size: -
J: TRBJ1-1

CDR3: CASSAQGNTEAFF
DNA: TGTGCCAGCAGCGCCCAGGGGAACACTGAAGCTTTCTTT
D: -
V: TRBV9
size: -
J: TRBJ1-1

CDR3: CASSGTGVYNEQYF
DNA: TGTGCCAGCAGTGGGACAGGAGTTTATAACGAGCAGTACTTC
D: TRBD1
V: TRBV6-1
size: -
J: TRBJ2-7

CDR3: CATSLIGGSLTYEQYF
DNA: TGTGCCACCAGTCTGATTGGCGGGAGCCTTACCTACGAGCAGTACTTC
D: TRBD2
V: TRBV27
size: -
J: TRBJ2-7

CDR3: CASSPDGKSYEQYF
DNA: TGTGCCAGCTCACCGGACGGAAAATCCTACGAGCAGTACTTC
D: -
V: TRBV18
size: -
J: TRBJ2-7

CDR3: CAISVHGRYEQYF
DNA: TGTGCCATCAGTGTTCACGGTCGCTACGAGCAGTACTTC
D: -
V: TRBV10-3
size: -
J: TRBJ2-7

CDR3: CASSPGTGVYEQYF
DNA: TGTGCCAGCAGTCCCGGGACAGGAGTATACGAGCAGTACTTC
D: TRBD1
V: TRBV6-5
size: -
J: TRBJ2-7

CDR3: CAISAPSGRALTGELFF
DNA: TGTGCCATCAGCGCGCCTAGCGGGAGGGCCCTCACCGGGGAGCTGTTTTTT
D: TRBD2
V: TRBV10-3
size: -
J: TRBJ2-2

CDR3: CASKHRSYNEQFF
DNA: TGTGCCAGCAAGCACCGCTCCTACAATGAGCAGTTCTTC
D: -
V: TRBV6-1
size: -
J: TRBJ2-1

CDR3: CASSQDRAFDEAFF
DNA: TGCGCCAGCAGCCAAGACAGGGCCTTTGATGAAGCTTTCTTT
D: -
V: TRBV4-1
size: -
J: TRBJ1-1

CDR3: CASFSPDPNYGYTF
DNA: TGTGCCAGCTTCAGCCCCGACCCCAACTATGGCTACACCTTC
D: -
V: TRBV9
size: -
J: TRBJ1-2

CDR3: CASSWRQEPSVDTQYF
DNA: TGCGCCAGCAGCTGGCGACAGGAACCTTCCGTGGATACGCAGTATTTT
D: -
V: TRBV5-1
size: -
J: TRBJ2-3

CDR3: CASSLAGYQETQYF
DNA: TGTGCCAGCAGCTTAGCGGGTTACCAAGAGACCCAGTACTTC
D: -
V: TRBV7-2
size: -
J: TRBJ2-5

CDR3: CASSFPGQNYNEQFF
DNA: TGTGCCAGCAGCTTTCCGGGACAGAACTACAATGAGCAGTTCTTC
D: TRBD1
V: TRBV11-2
size: -
J: TRBJ2-1

CDR3: CASSPRGSRDRDTDTQYF
DNA: TGCGCCAGCAGCCCCCGTGGAAGTAGGGACAGGGACACAGATACGCAGTATTTT
D: TRBD1
V: TRBV5-1
size: -
J: TRBJ2-3

CDR3: CASSFRLPGQGNNEKLFF
DNA: TGTGCCAGCAGCTTCCGACTCCCGGGACAGGGGAATAATGAAAAACTGTTTTTT
D: TRBD1
V: TRBV7-6
size: -
J: TRBJ1-4